This TCR beta chain was captured by sequencing in a study of T cells after yellow fever vaccination. In the study overall: SMART-Seq v4 Ultra Low Input served to prepare low-cell-number fractions.

5'RACE template switching added a universal primer site and UMIs to TCR cDNA. TCRdb fed the 5' RACE reads into MiXCR, producing one record per CDR3 protein. The table includes hundreds of thousands of distinct CDR3 sequences, roughly 3.5% detected once. Findings and limits, study-wide: Highly abundant clonotypes carried over from the bulk population could end up in FACS-sorted repertoires as contaminants. Faster peaking, at day 5 versus 15, marked a secondary response that was weaker.

With respect to this clonotype: As yet, its antigen is unknown.

CDR1 and CDR2 from the germline V gene are SNHLY and FYNNEI. V lost 4 bases, J lost 5 bases, and 11 bases lay in between. This CDR3 region has 13 residues. The sequencing used PBMCs, collected on the day of the yellow fever booster vaccination. This receptor was taken from a man aged 18 to 29 who received the YFV17D yellow fever vaccine. The gene calls are TRBV2 and TRBJ2-5; tentatively, D is TRBD2 (5 bases). CDR3 sequence (DNA): TGTGCCAGCAGTGGGCCCGGGGTGGAGACCCAGTACTTC. This sequence encodes CASSGPGVETQYF. Full variable domain (missing parts from reference TRBV2 and TRBJ2-5): EPEVTQTPSHQVTQMGQEVILRCVPISNHLYFYWYRQILGQKVEFLVSFYNNEISEKSEIFDDQFSVERPDGSNFTLKIRSTKLEDSAMYFCASSGPGVETQYFGPGTRLLVL.